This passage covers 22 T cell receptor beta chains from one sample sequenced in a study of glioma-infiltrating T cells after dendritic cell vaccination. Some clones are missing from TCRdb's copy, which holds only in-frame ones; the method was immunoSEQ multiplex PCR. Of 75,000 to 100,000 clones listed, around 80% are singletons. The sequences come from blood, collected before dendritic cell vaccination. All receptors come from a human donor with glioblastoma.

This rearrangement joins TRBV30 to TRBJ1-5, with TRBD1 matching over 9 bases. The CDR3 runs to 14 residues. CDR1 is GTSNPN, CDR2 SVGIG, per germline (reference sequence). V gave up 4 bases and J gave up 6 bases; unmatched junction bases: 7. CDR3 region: CAWNPGQGGQPQHF. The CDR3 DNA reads TGTGCCTGGAACCCGGGACAGGGAGGTCAGCCCCAGCATTTT.

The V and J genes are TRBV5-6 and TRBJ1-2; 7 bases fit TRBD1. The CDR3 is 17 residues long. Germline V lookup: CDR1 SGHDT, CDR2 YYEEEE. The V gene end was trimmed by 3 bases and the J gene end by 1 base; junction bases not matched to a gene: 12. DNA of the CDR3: TGTGCCAGCAGCTATCGCCGGGACAGCCTTTTTAACTATGGCTACACCTTC. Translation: CASSYRRDSLFNYGYTF.

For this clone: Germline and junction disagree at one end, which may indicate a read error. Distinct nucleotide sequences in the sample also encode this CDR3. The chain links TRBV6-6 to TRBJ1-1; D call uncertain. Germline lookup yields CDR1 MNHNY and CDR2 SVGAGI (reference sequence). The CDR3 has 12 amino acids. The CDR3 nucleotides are TGTGCCAGTAGTTACGGAGGGACTGAAGCTTTCTTT. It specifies CASSYGGTEAFF.

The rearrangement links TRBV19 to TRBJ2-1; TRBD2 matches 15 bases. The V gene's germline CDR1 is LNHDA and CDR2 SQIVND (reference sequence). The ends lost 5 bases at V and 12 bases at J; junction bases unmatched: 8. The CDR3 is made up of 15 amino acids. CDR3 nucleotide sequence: TGTGCCAGTAGTCCCCAGGGACTAGCGGGAGGAGGGCAGTTCTTC. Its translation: CASSPQGLAGGGQFF.

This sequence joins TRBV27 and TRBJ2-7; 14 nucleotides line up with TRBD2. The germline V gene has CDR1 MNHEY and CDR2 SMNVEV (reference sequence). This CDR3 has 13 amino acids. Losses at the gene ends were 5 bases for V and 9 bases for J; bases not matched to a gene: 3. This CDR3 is CASSPGLAGGQYF. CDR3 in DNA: TGTGCCAGCAGTCCTGGACTAGCGGGAGGGCAGTACTTC.

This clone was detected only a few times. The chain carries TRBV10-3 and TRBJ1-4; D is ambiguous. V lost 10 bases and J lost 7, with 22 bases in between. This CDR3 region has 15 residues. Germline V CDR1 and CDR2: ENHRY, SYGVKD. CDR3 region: CATREGGSFGEKLFF. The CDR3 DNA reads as TGTGCCACCCGAGAGGGTGGGTCGTTCGGTGAAAAACTGTTTTTT.

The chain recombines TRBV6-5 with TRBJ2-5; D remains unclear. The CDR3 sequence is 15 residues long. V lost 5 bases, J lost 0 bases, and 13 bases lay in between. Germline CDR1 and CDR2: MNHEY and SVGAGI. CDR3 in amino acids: CASSRGIVYQETQYF. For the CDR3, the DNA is TGTGCCAGCAGTAGAGGAATAGTGTACCAAGAGACCCAGTACTTC.

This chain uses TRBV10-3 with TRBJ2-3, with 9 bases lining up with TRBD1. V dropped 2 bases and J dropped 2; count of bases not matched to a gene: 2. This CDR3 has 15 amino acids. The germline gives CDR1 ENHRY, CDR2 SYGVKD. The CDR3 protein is CAISEGTGLTDTQYF. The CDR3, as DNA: TGTGCCATCAGTGAGGGGACAGGGCTCACAGATACGCAGTATTTT.

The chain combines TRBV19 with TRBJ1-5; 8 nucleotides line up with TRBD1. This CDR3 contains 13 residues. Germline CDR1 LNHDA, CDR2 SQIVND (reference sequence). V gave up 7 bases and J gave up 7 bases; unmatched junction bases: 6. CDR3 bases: TGTGCCAGTAAAGACAGGGGAATACAGCCCCAGCATTTT. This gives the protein CASKDRGIQPQHF.

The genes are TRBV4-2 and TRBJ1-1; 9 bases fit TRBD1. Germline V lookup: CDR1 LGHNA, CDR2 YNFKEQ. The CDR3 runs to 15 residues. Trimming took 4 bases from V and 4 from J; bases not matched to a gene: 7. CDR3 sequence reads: CASSPPRTGATEAFF. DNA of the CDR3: TGTGCCAGCAGCCCACCCCGGACAGGGGCCACTGAAGCTTTCTTT.

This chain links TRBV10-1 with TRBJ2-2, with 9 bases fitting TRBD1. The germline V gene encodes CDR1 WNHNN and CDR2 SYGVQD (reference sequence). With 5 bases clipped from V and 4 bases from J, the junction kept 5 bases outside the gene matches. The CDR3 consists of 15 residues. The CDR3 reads CASSQQGASTGELFF. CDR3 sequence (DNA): TGCGCCAGCAGTCAACAGGGGGCGAGCACCGGGGAGCTGTTTTTT.

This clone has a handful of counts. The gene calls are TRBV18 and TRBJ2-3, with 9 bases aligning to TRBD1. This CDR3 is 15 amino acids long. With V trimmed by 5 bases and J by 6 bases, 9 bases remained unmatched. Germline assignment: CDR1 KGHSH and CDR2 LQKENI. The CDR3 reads CASSRRTGEWDTQYF. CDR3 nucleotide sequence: TGTGCCAGCTCAAGACGGACAGGGGAGTGGGATACGCAGTATTTT.

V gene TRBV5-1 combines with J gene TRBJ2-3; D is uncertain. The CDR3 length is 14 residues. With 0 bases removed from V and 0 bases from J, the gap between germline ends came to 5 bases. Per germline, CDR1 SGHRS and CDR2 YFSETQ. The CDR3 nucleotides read TGCGCCAGCAGCTTGGCTTCTAGCACAGATACGCAGTATTTT. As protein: CASSLASSTDTQYF. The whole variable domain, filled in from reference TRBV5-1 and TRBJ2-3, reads KAGVTQTPRYLIKTRGQQVTLSCSPISGHRSVSWYQQTPGQGLQFLFEYFSETQRNKGNFPGRFSGRQFSNSRSEMNVSTLELGDSALYLCASSLASSTDTQYFGPGTRLTVL.

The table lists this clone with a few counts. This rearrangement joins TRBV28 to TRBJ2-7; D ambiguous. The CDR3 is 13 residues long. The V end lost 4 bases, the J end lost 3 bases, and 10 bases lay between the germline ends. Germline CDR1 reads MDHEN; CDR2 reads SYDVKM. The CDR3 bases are TGTGCCAGCAGTTGTCCCCCTCTCTACGAGCAGTACTTC. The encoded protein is CASSCPPLYEQYF.

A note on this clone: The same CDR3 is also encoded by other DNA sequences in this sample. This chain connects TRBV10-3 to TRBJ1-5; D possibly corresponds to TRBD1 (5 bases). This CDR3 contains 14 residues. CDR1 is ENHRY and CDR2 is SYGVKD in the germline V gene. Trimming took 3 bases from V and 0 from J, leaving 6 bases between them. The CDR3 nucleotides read TGTGCCATCAGTGAAGGGGTTAGCAATCAGCCCCAGCATTTT. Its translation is CAISEGVSNQPQHF.

DNA of the CDR3: TGTGCCAGTTATGACAGGGGAAAGGGGGATGAGCAGTTCTTC. It yields the protein CASYDRGKGDEQFF. The chain joins TRBV19 to TRBJ2-1, with 8 nucleotides matching TRBD1. Germline V gene lookup returns CDR1 LNHDA and CDR2 SQIVND (reference sequence). CDR3 length: 14 residues. Trimming removed 8 bases from V and 8 bases from J; junction bases left unmatched: 11.

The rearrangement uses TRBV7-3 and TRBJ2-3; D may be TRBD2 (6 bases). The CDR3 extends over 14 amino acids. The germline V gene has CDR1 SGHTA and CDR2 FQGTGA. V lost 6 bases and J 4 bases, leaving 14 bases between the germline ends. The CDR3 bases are TGTGCCAGCAGTACTGGCGGGAACTCAGATACGCAGTATTTT. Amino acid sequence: CASSTGGNSDTQYF.

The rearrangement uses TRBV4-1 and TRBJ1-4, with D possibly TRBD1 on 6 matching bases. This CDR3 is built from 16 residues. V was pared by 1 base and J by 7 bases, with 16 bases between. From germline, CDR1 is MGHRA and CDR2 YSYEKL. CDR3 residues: CASSQVRTAFPEKLFF. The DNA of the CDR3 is TGCGCCAGCAGCCAAGTTCGGACAGCCTTTCCTGAAAAACTGTTTTTT.

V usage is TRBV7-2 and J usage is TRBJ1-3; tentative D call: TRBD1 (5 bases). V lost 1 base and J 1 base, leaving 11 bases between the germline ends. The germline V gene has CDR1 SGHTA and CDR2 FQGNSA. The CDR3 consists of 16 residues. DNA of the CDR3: TGTGCCAGCAGCTTAGGCAGGGTAACATCTGGAAACACCATATATTTT. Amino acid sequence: CASSLGRVTSGNTIYF.

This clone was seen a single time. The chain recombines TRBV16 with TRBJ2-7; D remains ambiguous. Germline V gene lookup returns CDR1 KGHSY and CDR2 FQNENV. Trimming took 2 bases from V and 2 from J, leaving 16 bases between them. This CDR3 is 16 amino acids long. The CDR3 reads CASSQIPPGNTYEQYF. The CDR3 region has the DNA TGTGCCAGCAGCCAAATCCCCCCAGGAAATACCTACGAGCAGTACTTC.

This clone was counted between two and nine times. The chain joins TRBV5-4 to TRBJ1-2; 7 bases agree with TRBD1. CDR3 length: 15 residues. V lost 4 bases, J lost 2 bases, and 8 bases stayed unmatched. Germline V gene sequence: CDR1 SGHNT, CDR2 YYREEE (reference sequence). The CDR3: CASSPAGGSNYGYTF. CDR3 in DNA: TGTGCCAGCAGCCCGGCAGGGGGGTCGAACTATGGCTACACCTTC.

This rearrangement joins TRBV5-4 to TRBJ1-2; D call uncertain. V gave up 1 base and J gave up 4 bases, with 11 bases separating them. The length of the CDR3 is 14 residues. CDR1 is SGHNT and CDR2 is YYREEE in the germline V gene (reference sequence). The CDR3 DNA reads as TGTGCCAGCAGCTTGCCGGGTTTCGGCTATGGCTACACCTTC. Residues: CASSLPGFGYGYTF.